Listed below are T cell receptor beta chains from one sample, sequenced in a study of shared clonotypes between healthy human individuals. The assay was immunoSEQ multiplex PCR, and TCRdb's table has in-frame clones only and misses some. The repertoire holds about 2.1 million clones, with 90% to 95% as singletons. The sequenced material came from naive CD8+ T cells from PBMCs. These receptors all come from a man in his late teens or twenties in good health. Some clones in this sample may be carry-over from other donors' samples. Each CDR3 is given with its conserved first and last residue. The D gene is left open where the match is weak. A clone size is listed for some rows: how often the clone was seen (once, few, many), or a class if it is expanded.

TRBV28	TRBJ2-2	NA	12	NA	CASRWGTGELFF	TGTGCCAGCAGATGGGGAACCGGGGAGCTGTTTTTT
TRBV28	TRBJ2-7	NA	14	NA	CASSPLRTEYEQYF	TGTGCCAGCAGTCCCCTTAGGACGGAGTACGAGCAGTACTTC
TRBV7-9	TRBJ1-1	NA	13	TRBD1	CASSLQGVAEAFF	TGTGCCAGCAGCTTGCAGGGGGTGGCTGAAGCTTTCTTT
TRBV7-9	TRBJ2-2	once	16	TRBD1	CASSPTGGLNTGELFF	TGTGCCAGCAGCCCTACAGGGGGCCTAAACACCGGGGAGCTGTTTTTT
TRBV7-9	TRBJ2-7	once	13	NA	CASSQRPGNEQYF	TGTGCCAGCAGCCAACGGCCCGGGAACGAGCAGTACTTC
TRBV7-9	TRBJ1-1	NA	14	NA	CASSFSEGSIEAFF	TGTGCCAGCAGCTTTTCCGAGGGATCCATTGAAGCTTTCTTT
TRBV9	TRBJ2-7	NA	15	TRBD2	CASSEGSGSVPEQYF	TGTGCCAGCAGCGAGGGGAGCGGGAGCGTTCCCGAGCAGTACTTC
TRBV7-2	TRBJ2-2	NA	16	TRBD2	CASSLGLAGAPGELFF	TGTGCCAGCAGCTTGGGACTAGCGGGAGCTCCCGGGGAGCTGTTTTTT
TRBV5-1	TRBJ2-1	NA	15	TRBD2	CASSASGDAYNEQFF	TGCGCCAGCAGCGCCAGCGGGGACGCATACAATGAGCAGTTCTTC
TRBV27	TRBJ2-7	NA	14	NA	CASSFQDRAYEQYF	TGTGCCAGCAGTTTCCAGGACAGAGCCTACGAGCAGTACTTC
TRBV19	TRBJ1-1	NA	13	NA	CASSIGTLFEAFF	TGTGCCAGTAGTATCGGTACCCTTTTTGAAGCTTTCTTT
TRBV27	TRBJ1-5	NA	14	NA	CASSLERSAQPQHF	TGTGCCAGCAGTTTGGAACGTTCGGCTCAGCCCCAGCATTTT
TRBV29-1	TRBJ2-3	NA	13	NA	CSAPTPFTDTQYF	TGCAGCGCCCCGACCCCATTTACAGATACGCAGTATTTT
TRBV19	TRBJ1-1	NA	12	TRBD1	CASARGYSEAFF	TGTGCCAGTGCCAGGGGGTACTCTGAAGCTTTCTTT
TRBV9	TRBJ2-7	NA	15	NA	CASSSTGRESYEQYF	TGTGCCAGCAGCTCTACAGGGAGGGAATCCTACGAGCAGTACTTC
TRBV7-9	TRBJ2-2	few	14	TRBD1	CASGQGVNTGELFF	TGTGCCAGCGGACAGGGGGTTAACACCGGGGAGCTGTTTTTT
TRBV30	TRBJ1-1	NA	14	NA	CAWSVGKGNTEAFF	TGTGCCTGGAGTGTGGGGAAGGGGAACACTGAAGCTTTCTTT
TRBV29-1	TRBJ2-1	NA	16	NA	CSVVGRVGGTYNEQFF	TGCAGCGTTGTCGGCCGCGTTGGGGGGACTTACAATGAGCAGTTCTTC
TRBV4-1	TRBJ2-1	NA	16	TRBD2	CASSQEASGSWNEQFF	TGCGCCAGCAGCCAAGAGGCTAGCGGGAGTTGGAATGAGCAGTTCTTC
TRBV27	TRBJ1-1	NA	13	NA	CASSPGGATEAFF	TGTGCCAGCAGTCCCGGGGGGGCCACTGAAGCTTTCTTT
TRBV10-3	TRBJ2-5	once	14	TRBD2	CAIRPGLAGETQYF	TGTGCCATCAGGCCGGGACTAGCGGGGGAGACCCAGTACTTC
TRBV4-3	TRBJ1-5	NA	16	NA	CASSQAVVGSNQPQHF	TGCGCCAGCAGCCAGGCTGTTGTAGGGAGCAATCAGCCCCAGCATTTT
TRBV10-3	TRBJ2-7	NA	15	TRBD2	CAISEPIAGVREQYF	TGTGCCATCAGTGAGCCCATTGCGGGAGTGAGGGAGCAGTACTTC
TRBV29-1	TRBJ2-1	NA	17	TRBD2	CSVEYVLRLAGDNEQFF	TGCAGCGTTGAATATGTTCTTAGACTAGCGGGAGACAATGAGCAGTTCTTC
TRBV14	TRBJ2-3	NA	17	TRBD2	CASSHTWTSGRVDTQYF	TGTGCCAGCAGCCATACATGGACTAGCGGGAGGGTAGATACGCAGTATTTT
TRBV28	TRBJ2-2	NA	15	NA	CASSFTGFNTGELFF	TGTGCCAGCAGTTTTACAGGATTTAACACCGGGGAGCTGTTTTTT
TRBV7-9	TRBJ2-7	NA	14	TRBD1	CASSFTRDRYEQYF	TGTGCCAGCAGCTTTACTCGGGACAGATACGAGCAGTACTTC
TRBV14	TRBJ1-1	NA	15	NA	CASSQDQGMNTEAFF	TGTGCCAGCAGCCAAGATCAGGGTATGAACACTGAAGCTTTCTTT
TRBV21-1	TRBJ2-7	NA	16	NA	CASSKRRRDTLYEQYF	TGTGCCAGCAGCAAAAGGCGCAGGGACACTCTCTACGAGCAGTACTTC
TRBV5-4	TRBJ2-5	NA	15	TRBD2	CASSRYQRGKETQYF	TGTGCCAGCAGCCGCTACCAGCGGGGTAAAGAGACCCAGTACTTC